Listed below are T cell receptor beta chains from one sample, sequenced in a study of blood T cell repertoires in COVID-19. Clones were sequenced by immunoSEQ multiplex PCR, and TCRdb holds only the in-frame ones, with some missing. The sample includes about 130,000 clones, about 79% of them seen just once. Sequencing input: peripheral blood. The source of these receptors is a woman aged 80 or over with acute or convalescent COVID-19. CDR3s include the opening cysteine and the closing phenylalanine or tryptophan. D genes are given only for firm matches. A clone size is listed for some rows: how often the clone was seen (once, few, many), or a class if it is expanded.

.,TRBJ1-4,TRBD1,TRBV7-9,TGTGCCAGCAGCTCTAAGAAGGACAGGATGTTGGGAAAACTGTTTTTT,CASSSKKDRMLGKLFF
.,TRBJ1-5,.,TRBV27,TGTGCCAGCAGTTCTTATCTGGGAGACAGGAAAAATCAGCCCCAGCATTTT,CASSSYLGDRKNQPQHF
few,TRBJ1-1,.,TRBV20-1,TGCAGTGCTAGTTTAGTGGACACTGAAGCTTTCTTT,CSASLVDTEAFF
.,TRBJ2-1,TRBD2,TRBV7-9,TGTGCCAGCAGCTTACCGAGGGCTAGCGGTAATGAGCAGTTCTTC,CASSLPRASGNEQFF
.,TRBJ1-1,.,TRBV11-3,TGTGCCAGCAGTTCAGGCCCAGGGGACCCCATGAACACTGAAGCTTTCTTT,CASSSGPGDPMNTEAFF
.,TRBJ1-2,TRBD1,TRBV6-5,TGTGCCAGCAGTAGGGGACAGGGATCTTATGGCTACACCTTC,CASSRGQGSYGYTF
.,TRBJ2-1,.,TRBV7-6,TGTGCCAGCAGCGAAGTACGGGAAAACTACAATGAGCAGTTCTTC,CASSEVRENYNEQFF
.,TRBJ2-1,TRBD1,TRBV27,TGTGCCAGCAGCCTACGACAGGGTCCCTACAATGAGCAGTTCTTC,CASSLRQGPYNEQFF
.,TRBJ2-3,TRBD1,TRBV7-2,TGTGCCAGCAGCCCGACAGGGGGCGCAGATACGCAGTATTTT,CASSPTGGADTQYF
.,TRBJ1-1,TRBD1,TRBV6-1,TGTGCCAGCAGTGAAGCGGACAGGGGGCGGACTGAAGCTTTCTTT,CASSEADRGRTEAFF
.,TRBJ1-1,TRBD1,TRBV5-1,TGCGCCAGCAGCGTAGAGAGACAGGGGGCTGGTGAAGCTTTCTTT,CASSVERQGAGEAFF
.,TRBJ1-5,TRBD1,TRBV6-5,TGTGCCAGCACCCGGGACAGGGGACGGGGTCAGCCCCAGCATTTT,CASTRDRGRGQPQHF
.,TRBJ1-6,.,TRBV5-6,TGTGCCAGCAGATCGCAACAGTGGCGGGGTTCACCCCTCCACTTT,CASRSQQWRGSPLHF
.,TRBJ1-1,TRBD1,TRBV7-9,TGTGCCAGCAGCACCGGTGGACAGGGAGCAGCTTTCTTT,CASSTGGQGAAFF
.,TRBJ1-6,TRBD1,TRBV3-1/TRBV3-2,TGTGCCAGCAGCCAAGTAGGGGGACAGGGCCTTAGCTCCTATAATTCACCCCTCCACTTT,CASSQVGGQGLSSYNSPLHF
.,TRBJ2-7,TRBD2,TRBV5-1,TGCGCCAGCAGCTTGGCGGGGGGTAGAGACGAGCAGTACTTC,CASSLAGGRDEQYF
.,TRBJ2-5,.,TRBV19,TGTGCCAGTAGGCGGACTTCAGGAGGGCGAGCGGTCCAAGAGACCCAGTACTTC,CASRRTSGGRAVQETQYF
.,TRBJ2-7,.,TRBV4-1,TGCGCCAGCAGCCAAGGAGCTGGGCACGAGCAGTACTTC,CASSQGAGHEQYF
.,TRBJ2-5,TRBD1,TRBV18,TGTGCCAGCTCACCGCTTGCAGGACAGGTAGCCCCCGAGACCCAGTACTTC,CASSPLAGQVAPETQYF
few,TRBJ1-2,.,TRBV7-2,TGTGCCAGCAGCTTAAACTCAGCAGGGAGGACCTTC,CASSLNSAGRTF
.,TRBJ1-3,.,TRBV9,TGTGCCAGCAGCGTAGAACAGGGCATCTCTGGAAACACCATATATTTT,CASSVEQGISGNTIYF
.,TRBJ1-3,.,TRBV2,TGTGCCAGCAGCCCCCCCGCGAACACCATATATTTT,CASSPPANTIYF
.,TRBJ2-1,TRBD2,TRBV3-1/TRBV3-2,TGTGCCAGCAGCCTTGGGGGGGGAAAGTTCTTC,CASSLGGGKFF
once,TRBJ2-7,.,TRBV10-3,TGTGCCATCAGTGAGTCGCCGGGTGGCTCCTACGAGCAGTACTTC,CAISESPGGSYEQYF
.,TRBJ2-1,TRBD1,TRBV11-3,TGTGCCAGCAGCTTAGATACTACAGGGGGCGCCTACAATGAGCAGTTCTTC,CASSLDTTGGAYNEQFF
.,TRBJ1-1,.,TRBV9,TGTGCCAGCAGCGTGTGGGACACAAACACTGAAGCTTTCTTT,CASSVWDTNTEAFF
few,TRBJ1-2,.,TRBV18,TGTGCCAGCTCACTCCGGGTAGGCTACACCTTC,CASSLRVGYTF
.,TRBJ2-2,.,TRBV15,TGTGCCACCAGCAGAGATAAGACGCTAGGCCTAACCGGGGAGCTGTTTTTT,CATSRDKTLGLTGELFF
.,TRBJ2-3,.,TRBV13,TGTGCCAGCAGCCTTACCGGGGGGCCTAGCACAGATACGCAGTATTTT,CASSLTGGPSTDTQYF
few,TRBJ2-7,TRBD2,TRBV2,TGTGCCAGCAGTCTAGCTAGCGGGACCTCCTACGAGCAGTACTTC,CASSLASGTSYEQYF
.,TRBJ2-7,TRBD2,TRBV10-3,TGTGCCATCAGTCCCTGGGCTTGGGGGCGCGGCGGGGGGTTGACCTACGAGCAGTACTTC,CAISPWAWGRGGGLTYEQYF
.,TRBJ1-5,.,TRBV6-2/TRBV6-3,TGTGCCAGCAGTTTTCTACTCGAGACCGGGACAAGTGATCAGCCCCAGCATTTT,CASSFLLETGTSDQPQHF
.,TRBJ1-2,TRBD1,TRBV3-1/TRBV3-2,TGTGCCAGCAGCGACAGGGGGGATGGCTACACCTTC,CASSDRGDGYTF
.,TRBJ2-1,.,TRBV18,TGTGCCAGCTCCCGGCGGGGGGGACAGGAATACAATGAGCAGTTCTTC,CASSRRGGQEYNEQFF
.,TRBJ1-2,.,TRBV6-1,TGTGCCAGCAGTGAACCGGGCGGGCCTAACTATGGCTACACCTTC,CASSEPGGPNYGYTF
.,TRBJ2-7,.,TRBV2,TGTGCCAGCGCCCGACAGCCCTCCTACGAGCAGTACTTC,CASARQPSYEQYF
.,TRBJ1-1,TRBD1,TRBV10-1,TGCGCCAGCAGTGGACAGGGGCCAGGGACTGAAGCTTTCTTT,CASSGQGPGTEAFF
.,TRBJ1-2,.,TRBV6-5,TGTGCCAGCTATGGACTGCCCTATGGCTACACCTTC,CASYGLPYGYTF
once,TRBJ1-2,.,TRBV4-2,TGTGCCAGCAGCCAAGAAGGGGGGGCACATAACTATGGCTACACCTTC,CASSQEGGAHNYGYTF
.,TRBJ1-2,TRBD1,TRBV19,TGTGCCAGTAGTATAGAGCGACAGGGAGCTTATGGCTACACCTTC,CASSIERQGAYGYTF
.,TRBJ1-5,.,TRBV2,TGTGCCAGCAGCAGGGCCGAGGGCAATCAGCCCCAGCATTTT,CASSRAEGNQPQHF
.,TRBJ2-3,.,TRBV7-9,TGTGCCAGCAGCTCCAAGTTCCTTACTGGCACAGATACGCAGTATTTT,CASSSKFLTGTDTQYF
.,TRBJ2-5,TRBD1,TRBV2,TGTGCCAGCTCCCAGTGGACAGGGGGCGCAGAGACCCAGTACTTC,CASSQWTGGAETQYF
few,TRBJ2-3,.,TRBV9,TGTGCCAGCAGCGTAGTGGCCAGTAGCACAGATACGCAGTATTTT,CASSVVASSTDTQYF
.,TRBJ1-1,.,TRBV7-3,TGTGCCAGCAGCTACGCATCCGGCACTGAAGCTTTCTTT,CASSYASGTEAFF
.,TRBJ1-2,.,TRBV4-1,TGCGCCAGCAGTCCCTCCCTTGGACAGAACTCATATGGCTACACCTTC,CASSPSLGQNSYGYTF
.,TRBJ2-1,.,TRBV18,TGTGCCAGCTCACCAAACCCGAGCTCCTACAATGAGCAGTTCTTC,CASSPNPSSYNEQFF
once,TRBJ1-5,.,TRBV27,TGTGCCAGCAGTTTTATAACAGGATTGAATCAGCCCCAGCATTTT,CASSFITGLNQPQHF